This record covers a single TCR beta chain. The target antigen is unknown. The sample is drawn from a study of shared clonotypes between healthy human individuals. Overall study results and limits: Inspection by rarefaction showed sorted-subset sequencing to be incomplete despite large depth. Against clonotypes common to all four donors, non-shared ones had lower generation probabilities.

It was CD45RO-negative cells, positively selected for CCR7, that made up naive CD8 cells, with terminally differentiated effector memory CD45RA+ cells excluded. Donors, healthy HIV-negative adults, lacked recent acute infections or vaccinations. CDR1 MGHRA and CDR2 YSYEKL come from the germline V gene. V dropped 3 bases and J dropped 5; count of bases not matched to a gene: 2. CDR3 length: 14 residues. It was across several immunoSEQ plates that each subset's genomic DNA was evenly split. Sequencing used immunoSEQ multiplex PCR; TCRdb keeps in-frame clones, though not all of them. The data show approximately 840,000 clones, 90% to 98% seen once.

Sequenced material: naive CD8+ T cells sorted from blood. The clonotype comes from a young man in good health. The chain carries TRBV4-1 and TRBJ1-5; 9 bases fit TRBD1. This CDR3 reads CASSQNRGHQPQHF. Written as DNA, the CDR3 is TGCGCCAGCAGCCAGAACAGGGGGCATCAGCCCCAGCATTTT.